Listed here are 23 T cell receptor beta chains from one sample, sequenced in a study of regulatory T cells in long-lasting Graves disease. Relying on iRepertoire HTBI primers and Arm-PCR of CDR3 regions, the team built TCR beta libraries. MiXCR, applied by TCRdb to the multiplex PCR reads, yields one record per CDR3 protein. The table includes roughly 470,000 distinct CDR3 sequences, more than 20% detected once. Noted time point: persistent/refractory GD, antithyroid drugs over 5 years with positive TRAb. Preparation of the TCR library used RNA extracted from PBMCs. This specimen consisted of peripheral blood mononuclear cells (PBMCs), obtained when the disease was refractory, from a patient treated with antithyroid drugs. The receptors come from a female donor with Graves disease.

In this sample, this clonotype turned up once. Since a much larger clone is just one base distant, this may be a read error. The chain joins TRBV25-1 to TRBJ1-6, with unresolved D. CDR1 and CDR2 from the germline V gene are MGHDK and SYGVNS. CDR3 length: 19 amino acids. In DNA form, the CDR3 reads TGTGCCAGCAGTGCACTAGAAGTATCGGACGGAAAGGGTGGTTCACTCCTCCACTTT. It yields the protein CASSALEVSDGKGGSLLHF.

Of note for this clonotype: Because it lacks the conserved phenylalanine or tryptophan at the end, this CDR3 is likely a read error. This sequence joins TRBV6-2 or TRBV6-3 and TRBJ1-1; perhaps TRBD1 as D (5 bases). The CDR3 extends over 14 amino acids. The germline gives CDR1 MNHEY, CDR2 SVGEGT. V lost 5 bases and J lost 4, with 14 bases in between. The CDR3 DNA reads TGTGCCAGCAGTATCGGACAACCCCCCACTGAAGCTTTCCTT. Protein sequence: CASSIGQPPTEAFL.

The gene calls are TRBV29-1 and TRBJ2-2; no clear D. The V end lost 6 bases, the J end lost 1 base, and 6 bases lay between the germline ends. The CDR3 is 12 residues long. CDR1 and CDR2 from the germline V gene are SQVTM and ANQGSEA. CDR3 nucleotides: TGCAGCGTACTACAGAACACCGGGGAGCTGTTTTTT. It specifies CSVLQNTGELFF.

This clonotype was seen many times. The gene calls are TRBV15 and TRBJ2-2; 7 bases map to TRBD2. CDR1 is LNHNV and CDR2 is YYDKDF in the germline V gene (reference sequence). V dropped 0 bases and J dropped 5; count of bases not matched to a gene: 6. CDR3 length: 16 residues. CDR3 loop: CATSREGQGGTGELFF. The DNA of the CDR3 is TGTGCCACCAGCAGAGAGGGGCAGGGAGGGACCGGGGAGCTGTTTTTT.

A word on this clonotype: A single base is all that separates this from a far larger clone, so a read error is likely. The V and J genes are TRBV11-1 and TRBJ2-2; a possible D gene is TRBD2 (7 bases). The CDR3 spans 16 residues. Germline CDR1 and CDR2: SGHAT and FQDESV (reference sequence). CDR3 region: CVSSPWGGPNTGELFF. The CDR3 bases are TGTGTCAGCAGCCCTTGGGGGGGCCCGAACACCGGGGAGCTGTTTTTT.

This clonotype was detected ten times or more. J is TRBJ1-1 and V is TRBV28; 9 nucleotides agree with TRBD1. Trimming at V came to 2 bases and at J to 8 bases, leaving 15 bases not matched to a gene. Germline V gene sequence: CDR1 MDHEN, CDR2 SYDVKM. CDR3 length: 17 residues. Here the CDR3 reads CASSLNRGRINRVEAFF. The CDR3 nucleotides are TGTGCCAGCAGTTTAAACAGGGGGCGGATAAATAGGGTCGAAGCTTTCTTT.

This rearrangement joins TRBV29-1 to TRBJ2-7; perhaps TRBD2 as D (6 bases). This CDR3 has 14 amino acids. V was pared by 4 bases and J by 3 bases, with 16 bases between. Germline CDR1 is SQVTM and CDR2 is ANQGSEA. CDR3 bases: TGCAGCGTTGGGGTGGGCGTCGGGGGCTACGAGCAGTACTTC. Its translation: CSVGVGVGGYEQYF.

The chain is built from TRBV30 and TRBJ2-3; D is unresolved. CDR1 and CDR2 (germline): GTSNPN, SVGIG (reference sequence). The CDR3 totals 15 residues. V lost 3 bases to trimming and J lost 1 base, with 14 bases between them. Written as DNA, the CDR3 is TGTGCCTGGAGGCTATCCTGGTTGGGCACAGATACGCAGTATTTT. Amino acid sequence: CAWRLSWLGTDTQYF.

A remark on this clonotype: Since no conserved phenylalanine or tryptophan closes the CDR3, a read error is the likely cause. The chain joins TRBV5-1 to TRBJ2-2, with 10 bases fitting TRBD2. This CDR3 comprises 16 residues. Losses at the gene ends were 4 bases for V and 1 base for J; bases not matched to a gene: 4. Germline lookup yields CDR1 SGHRS and CDR2 YFSETQ. The CDR3 here is CASSLRTSGNTGELFL. DNA of the CDR3: TGCGCCAGCAGCCTGAGGACTAGCGGGAACACCGGGGAGCTGTTTCTT.

The chain uses TRBV13 and TRBJ2-1; D gene uncertain. V lost 0 bases and J lost 16, with 16 bases in between. Germline V gene sequence: CDR1 PRHDT, CDR2 FYEKMQ (reference sequence). The CDR3 spans 13 residues. CDR3: CASSLGDGRVRFF. Written as DNA, the CDR3 is TGTGCCAGCAGCTTAGGGGACGGTAGAGTCCGCTTCTTC.

The table lists this clonotype with a few counts. The chain recombines TRBV9 with TRBJ2-7; 10 positions agree with TRBD1. This CDR3 has 15 amino acids. V was pared by 0 bases and J by 2 bases, with 2 bases of the junction left unmatched. The germline CDR1 and CDR2 sequences are SGDLS and YYNGEE. DNA for the CDR3: TGTGCCAGCAGCGTAGGTGGACAGGGGGCCTACGAGCAGTACTTC. Residues: CASSVGGQGAYEQYF.

This clonotype was seen ten or more times. The chain carries TRBV12-3 or TRBV12-4 and TRBJ1-5, with a tentative D call TRBD1 (5 bases). The CDR3 contains 15 residues. Deletions cut 6 bases from V and 0 bases from J, with 12 bases between. In nucleotides, the CDR3 is TGTGCCAGCAGCCAGGGCATCGATAGCAATCAGCCCCAGCATTTT. Its translation is CASSQGIDSNQPQHF.

This clonotype was detected ten times or more. The V and J genes are TRBV28 and TRBJ1-4; 7 positions match TRBD1. In germline, CDR1 is MDHEN, CDR2 SYDVKM. The V segment lost 6 bases and the J segment 7 bases; nucleotides outside the gene matches: 8. The CDR3 extends over 14 amino acids. The chain's CDR3 is CASSQDRVGEKLFF. The CDR3 DNA sequence: TGTGCCAGCAGCCAAGACAGGGTCGGTGAAAAACTGTTTTTT.

J is TRBJ1-1 and V is TRBV3-1; no clear D. V gave up 6 bases and J gave up 1 base, with 15 bases separating them. CDR1 is LGHDT, CDR2 YNNKEL, per germline (reference sequence). The CDR3 spans 15 residues. The CDR3 sequence: CASSPPVGRNTEAFF. CDR3 coding DNA: TGTGCCAGCAGTCCGCCAGTAGGAAGGAACACTGAAGCTTTCTTT.

This clonotype was counted at least ten times. CDR3 DNA: TGTGCCAGCAGCTACAGGGGGATGGGGAACACTGAAGCTTTCTTT. Translation: CASSYRGMGNTEAFF. The V call is TRBV7-9, the J call TRBJ1-1, with 8 bases matching TRBD1. V lost 4 bases to trimming and J lost 1 base; unmatched junction nucleotides: 5. The CDR3 runs 15 residues. Germline CDR1 is SEHNR and CDR2 is FQNEAQ (reference sequence).

About this clonotype: A much larger clone is a single base away; this may be a read error. The chain joins TRBV15 to TRBJ1-5; D may be TRBD1 (5 bases). The CDR3 covers 13 residues. Germline values: CDR1 LNHNV, CDR2 YYDKDF (reference sequence). CDR3 sequence (DNA): TGTGCCACCAGCAGAGACCCTCTGGGACCTTCTCCTTTT. Translation: CATSRDPLGPSPF.

The chain joins TRBV15 to TRBJ2-2; D not resolved. V gave up 1 base and J gave up 7 bases, with 10 bases separating them. This CDR3 is 14 amino acids long. The germline gives CDR1 LNHNV, CDR2 YYDKDF (reference sequence). CDR3 region: CATSRGVLGGELFF. DNA for the CDR3: TGTGCCACCAGCAGAGGAGTATTAGGCGGGGAGCTGTTTTTT.

This clonotype was detected a few times. The chain couples TRBV13 to TRBJ1-2; weak D call: TRBD1 (5 bases). The CDR3 totals 13 residues. CDR1 is PRHDT, CDR2 FYEKMQ, per germline (reference sequence). Trimming pared 6 bases from V and 7 bases from J, leaving 15 bases between. In DNA, the CDR3 is TGTGCCAGCAGTTACCGCAGGGTTCGTGGCTACACCTTC. Translating it yields CASSYRRVRGYTF.

This clonotype was counted ten times or more. The chain joins TRBV2 to TRBJ2-7, with 8 bases aligning to TRBD2. From germline, CDR1 is SNHLY and CDR2 FYNNEI. Trimming removed 4 bases from V and 4 bases from J; junction bases left unmatched: 9. This CDR3 region has 15 residues. The CDR3 region has the DNA TGTGCCAGCAGTGGAGTCCGGGAGGGCCTTTACGAGCAGTACTTC. Translated: CASSGVREGLYEQYF.

This clonotype was picked up many times. The chain carries TRBV28 and TRBJ2-5; D possibly matches TRBD1 or TRBD2 (5 bases each). Germline V gene data show CDR1 as MDHEN and CDR2 as SYDVKM. The V and J ends lost 2 bases and 5 bases respectively, with 18 bases between them. The CDR3 sequence is 16 residues long. In nucleotides, the CDR3 is TGTGCCAGCAGTTTAGGGGCGTTCGAGGGAATGGAGACCCAGTACTTC. Amino acid sequence: CASSLGAFEGMETQYF.

Ten or more counts support this clonotype. The rearrangement joins TRBV12-3 or TRBV12-4 to TRBJ2-7, with 11 bases aligning to TRBD2. This CDR3 comprises 16 residues. Losses at the gene ends were 4 bases for V and 3 bases for J; bases not matched to a gene: 8. The CDR3 sequence is CASSSTPGTSGYEQYF. CDR3 sequence (DNA): TGTGCCAGCAGTTCAACGCCCGGGACTAGCGGCTACGAGCAGTACTTC.

The chain combines TRBV7-2 with TRBJ2-5; D is tentatively TRBD1 or TRBD2 (6 bases each). The ends were cut back, 5 bases at V and 4 bases at J, with 17 bases in the middle. CDR3 length: 15 amino acids. In germline, CDR1 is SGHTA, CDR2 FQGNSA. The CDR3 DNA reads as TGTGCCAGCAGCCCAAAGGGGGGCTTGCGAGAGACCCAGTACTTC. This encodes CASSPKGGLRETQYF.

The sample holds many counts of this clonotype. V gene TRBV12-3 or TRBV12-4 combines with J gene TRBJ1-5; D unresolved. The V gene lost 2 bases and the J gene lost 6 bases, with 20 bases spanning the gap. This CDR3 is built from 17 residues. The CDR3 DNA reads TGTGCCAGCAGTTTATTTGCACGGGCCGCCGCCGGTCAGCCCCAGCATTTT. Its translation: CASSLFARAAAGQPQHF.